This is a list of T cell receptor beta chains from one sample in a study of beta chain features in type 1 diabetes. Some clones are missing from TCRdb's copy, which holds only in-frame ones; the method was immunoSEQ multiplex PCR. The data contain hundreds of thousands of clones, roughly an eighth of them singletons. The sample comprised naive CD4+ T cells from blood. The receptors were sampled from a man younger than 35 with type 1 diabetes. Each CDR3 is given with its conserved first and last residue. The order of the fields is D gene, V gene, J gene, clone size, CDR3 protein, CDR3 DNA. D genes are given only for firm matches. Only some rows state a clone size, as once, few, many or a class for expanded clones.

D: TRBD1
V: TRBV4-2
J: TRBJ2-1
size: few
CDR3: CASSQVDLGQGYLFF
DNA: TGTGCCAGCAGCCAAGTCGACCTGGGACAGGGTTATCTGTTCTTC

D: NA
V: TRBV5-8
J: TRBJ2-1
size: NA
CDR3: CASSLKARVNEQFF
DNA: TGTGCCAGCAGCTTGAAGGCCAGGGTGAATGAGCAGTTCTTC

D: NA
V: TRBV27
J: TRBJ1-2
size: NA
CDR3: CASSLSRARGYGYTF
DNA: TGTGCCAGCAGTTTATCCAGGGCTCGGGGCTATGGCTACACCTTC

D: NA
V: TRBV28
J: TRBJ2-2
size: few
CDR3: CASRLTPTGELFF
DNA: TGTGCCAGCAGACTTACCCCGACCGGGGAGCTGTTTTTT

D: TRBD2
V: TRBV14
J: TRBJ2-5
size: NA
CDR3: CASSQEWAGGSETQYF
DNA: TGTGCCAGCAGCCAAGAATGGGCGGGAGGGAGTGAGACCCAGTACTTC

D: NA
V: TRBV18
J: TRBJ1-1
size: NA
CDR3: CASSLSRDTEAFF
DNA: TGTGCCAGCTCACTGTCGCGGGACACTGAAGCTTTCTTT

D: NA
V: TRBV19
J: TRBJ2-7
size: NA
CDR3: CASAGTVYEQYF
DNA: TGTGCCAGCGCGGGGACAGTCTACGAGCAGTACTTC

D: NA
V: TRBV4-1
J: TRBJ2-7
size: NA
CDR3: CASSPGRGTKPYEQYF
DNA: TGCGCCAGCAGCCCGGGCCGGGGGACAAAGCCCTACGAGCAGTACTTC

D: NA
V: TRBV25-1
J: TRBJ2-1
size: few
CDR3: CASSLGVRLNEQFF
DNA: TGTGCCAGCAGTCTAGGGGTCCGCTTAAATGAGCAGTTCTTC

D: TRBD1
V: TRBV19
J: TRBJ2-5
size: NA
CDR3: CASRRQGAETQYF
DNA: TGTGCCAGTAGGAGACAGGGGGCTGAGACCCAGTACTTC

D: NA
V: TRBV9
J: TRBJ2-1
size: NA
CDR3: CASSALRDLEQFF
DNA: TGTGCCAGCAGCGCCCTACGGGACCTTGAGCAGTTCTTC

D: NA
V: TRBV13
J: TRBJ2-6
size: many
CDR3: CASSLQAGANVLTF
DNA: TGTGCCAGCAGCCTTCAGGCTGGGGCCAACGTCCTGACTTTC

D: NA
V: TRBV12-5
J: TRBJ2-1
size: NA
CDR3: CASGSDFGGSGEQFF
DNA: TGTGCTAGTGGTTCCGACTTCGGGGGATCGGGTGAGCAGTTCTTC

D: TRBD2
V: TRBV6-6
J: TRBJ2-2
size: NA
CDR3: CASRFSGSRTGELFF
DNA: TGTGCCAGCAGATTTAGCGGGAGTCGTACCGGGGAGCTGTTTTTT

D: TRBD1
V: TRBV28
J: TRBJ2-7
size: NA
CDR3: CASRPGTGVYYEQYF
DNA: TGTGCCAGCAGGCCTGGGACAGGGGTTTACTACGAGCAGTACTTC

D: TRBD1
V: TRBV28
J: TRBJ2-7
size: NA
CDR3: CASSLTRGTGSYEQYF
DNA: TGTGCCAGCAGTTTAACTAGGGGGACAGGCTCCTACGAGCAGTACTTC

D: NA
V: TRBV14
J: TRBJ2-2
size: NA
CDR3: CASSHAARTGELFF
DNA: TGTGCCAGCAGCCACGCGGCGAGGACCGGGGAGCTGTTTTTT

D: NA
V: TRBV7-3
J: TRBJ1-2
size: NA
CDR3: CASSVSGTTGDYGYTF
DNA: TGTGCCAGCAGCGTCTCAGGGACCACTGGAGACTATGGCTACACCTTC

D: NA
V: TRBV2
J: TRBJ2-5
size: few
CDR3: CASSEPGEVGTQYF
DNA: TGTGCCAGCAGTGAACCCGGGGAGGTTGGGACCCAGTACTTC

D: TRBD1
V: TRBV4-1
J: TRBJ2-7
size: NA
CDR3: CASSRNRGTNYEQYF
DNA: TGCGCCAGCAGCCGGAACAGGGGAACCAATTACGAGCAGTACTTC

D: TRBD1
V: TRBV30
J: TRBJ1-6
size: NA
CDR3: CAWSRRGPPNSPLHF
DNA: TGTGCCTGGAGTCGAAGGGGGCCCCCTAATTCACCCCTCCACTTT

D: NA
V: TRBV28
J: TRBJ1-1
size: NA
CDR3: CASSWMEARAFF
DNA: TGTGCCAGCAGCTGGATGGAGGCTAGGGCTTTCTTT

D: TRBD2
V: TRBV9
J: TRBJ2-1
size: NA
CDR3: CASSVGLAENEQFF
DNA: TGTGCCAGCAGCGTAGGGCTAGCGGAAAATGAGCAGTTCTTC

D: NA
V: TRBV7-8
J: TRBJ2-1
size: few
CDR3: CASSLGRPGGSYNEQFF
DNA: TGTGCCAGCAGCTTAGGCCGCCCAGGGGGGTCCTACAATGAGCAGTTCTTC

D: TRBD1
V: TRBV6-5
J: TRBJ2-5
size: few
CDR3: CASSWTGRHVGTQYF
DNA: TGTGCCAGCAGTTGGACAGGGCGTCACGTTGGGACCCAGTACTTC

D: NA
V: TRBV5-6
J: TRBJ2-2
size: few
CDR3: CASSSPTPRAGELFF
DNA: TGTGCCAGCAGCTCGCCGACTCCCAGGGCCGGGGAGCTGTTTTTT

D: TRBD2
V: TRBV10-3
J: TRBJ2-1
size: few
CDR3: CAIRVTSGGPSSYNEQFF
DNA: TGTGCCATCAGAGTAACTAGCGGGGGCCCGAGCTCCTACAATGAGCAGTTCTTC